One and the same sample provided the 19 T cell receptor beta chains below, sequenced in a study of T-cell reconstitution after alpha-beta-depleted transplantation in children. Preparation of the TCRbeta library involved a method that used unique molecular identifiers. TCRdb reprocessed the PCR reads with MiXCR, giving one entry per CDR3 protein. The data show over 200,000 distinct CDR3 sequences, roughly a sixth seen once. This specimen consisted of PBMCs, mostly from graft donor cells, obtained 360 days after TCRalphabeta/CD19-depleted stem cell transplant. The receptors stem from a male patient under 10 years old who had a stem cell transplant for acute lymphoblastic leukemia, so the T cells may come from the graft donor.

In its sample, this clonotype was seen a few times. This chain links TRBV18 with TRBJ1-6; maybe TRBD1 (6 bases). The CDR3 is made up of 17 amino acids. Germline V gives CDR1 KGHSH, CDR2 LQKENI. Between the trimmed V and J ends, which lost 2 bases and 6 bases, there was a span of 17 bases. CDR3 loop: CASSPTGGRGPNSPLHF. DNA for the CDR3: TGTGCCAGCTCACCAACAGGAGGCAGGGGTCCTAATTCACCCCTCCACTTT.

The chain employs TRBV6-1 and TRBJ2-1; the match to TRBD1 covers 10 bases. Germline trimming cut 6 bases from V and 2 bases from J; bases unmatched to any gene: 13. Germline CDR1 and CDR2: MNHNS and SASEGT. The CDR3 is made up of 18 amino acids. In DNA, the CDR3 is TGTGCCAGCAGGGGGGGACAGGGGTGGGGGGCTACCTACAATGAGCAGTTCTTC. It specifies CASRGGQGWGATYNEQFF.

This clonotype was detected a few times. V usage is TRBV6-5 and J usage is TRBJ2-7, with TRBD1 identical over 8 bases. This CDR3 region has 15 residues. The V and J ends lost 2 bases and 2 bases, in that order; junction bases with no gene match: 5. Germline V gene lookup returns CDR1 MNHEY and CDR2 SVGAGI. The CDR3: CASSYKAQGAYEQYF. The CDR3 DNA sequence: TGTGCCAGCAGTTACAAGGCACAGGGGGCCTACGAGCAGTACTTC.

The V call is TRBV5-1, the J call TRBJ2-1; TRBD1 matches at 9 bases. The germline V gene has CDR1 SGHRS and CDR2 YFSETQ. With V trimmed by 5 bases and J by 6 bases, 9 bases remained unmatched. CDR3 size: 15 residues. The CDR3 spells CASRDRDRDINEQFF. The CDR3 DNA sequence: TGCGCCAGCAGGGACCGGGACAGGGATATCAATGAGCAGTTCTTC.

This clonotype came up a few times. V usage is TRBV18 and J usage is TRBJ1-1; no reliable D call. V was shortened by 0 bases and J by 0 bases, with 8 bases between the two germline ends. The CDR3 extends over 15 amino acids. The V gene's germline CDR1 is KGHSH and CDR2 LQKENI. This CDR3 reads CASSPPLGVNTEAFF. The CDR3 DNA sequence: TGTGCCAGCTCACCACCTCTGGGAGTGAACACTGAAGCTTTCTTT.

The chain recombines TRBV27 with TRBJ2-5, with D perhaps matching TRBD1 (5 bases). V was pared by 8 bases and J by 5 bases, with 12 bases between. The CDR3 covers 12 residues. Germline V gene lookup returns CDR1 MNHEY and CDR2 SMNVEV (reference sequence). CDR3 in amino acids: CASQGLTETQYF. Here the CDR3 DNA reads TGTGCCAGCCAGGGCCTAACGGAGACCCAGTACTTC.

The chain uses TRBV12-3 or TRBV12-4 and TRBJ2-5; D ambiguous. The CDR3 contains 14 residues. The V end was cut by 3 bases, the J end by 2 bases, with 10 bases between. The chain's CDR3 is CASSLWQMQETQYF. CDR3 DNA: TGTGCCAGCAGTTTGTGGCAGATGCAAGAGACCCAGTACTTC.

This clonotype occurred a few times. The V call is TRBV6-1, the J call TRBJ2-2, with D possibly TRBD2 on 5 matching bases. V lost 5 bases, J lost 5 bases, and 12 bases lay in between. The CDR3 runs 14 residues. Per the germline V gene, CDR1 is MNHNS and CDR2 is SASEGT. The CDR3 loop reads CASSQRGRTGELFF. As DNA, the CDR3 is TGTGCCAGCAGTCAAAGAGGGCGGACCGGGGAGCTGTTTTTT.

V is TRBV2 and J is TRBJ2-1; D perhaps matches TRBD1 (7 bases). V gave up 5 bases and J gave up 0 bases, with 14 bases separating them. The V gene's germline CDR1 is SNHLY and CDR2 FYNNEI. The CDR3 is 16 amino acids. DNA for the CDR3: TGTGCCAGCAGTATGGCAGGGGGGCGCTCCTACAATGAGCAGTTCTTC. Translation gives CASSMAGGRSYNEQFF.

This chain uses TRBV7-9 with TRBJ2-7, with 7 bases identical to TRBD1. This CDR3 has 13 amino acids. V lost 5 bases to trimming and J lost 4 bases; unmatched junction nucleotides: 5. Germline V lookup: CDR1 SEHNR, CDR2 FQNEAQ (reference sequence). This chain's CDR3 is CASSPPTGYEQYF. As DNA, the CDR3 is TGTGCCAGCAGCCCGCCGACAGGGTACGAGCAGTACTTC.

The CDR3 bases are TGTGCCAGTAGAGCGGGGGGGAGCACAGATACGCAGTATTTT. Protein: CASRAGGSTDTQYF. This chain links TRBV6-1 with TRBJ2-3; 10 bases match TRBD2. The V gene's germline CDR1 is MNHNS and CDR2 SASEGT. The CDR3 length is 14 residues. V shed 9 bases, J shed 0 bases, and the junction held 3 bases outside the gene matches.

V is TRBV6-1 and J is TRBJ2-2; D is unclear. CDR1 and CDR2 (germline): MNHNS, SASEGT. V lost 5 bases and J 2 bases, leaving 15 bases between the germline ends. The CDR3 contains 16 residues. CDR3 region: CASSQDSPTNTGELFF. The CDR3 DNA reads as TGTGCCAGCAGTCAAGACTCTCCCACCAACACCGGGGAGCTGTTTTTT.

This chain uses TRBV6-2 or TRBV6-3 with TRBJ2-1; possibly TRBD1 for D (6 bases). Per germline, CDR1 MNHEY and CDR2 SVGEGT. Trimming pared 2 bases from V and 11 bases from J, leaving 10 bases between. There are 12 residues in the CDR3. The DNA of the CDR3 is TGTGCCAGCAGTTACCCGCAGGGGCAGCAGTTCTTC. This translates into CASSYPQGQQFF.

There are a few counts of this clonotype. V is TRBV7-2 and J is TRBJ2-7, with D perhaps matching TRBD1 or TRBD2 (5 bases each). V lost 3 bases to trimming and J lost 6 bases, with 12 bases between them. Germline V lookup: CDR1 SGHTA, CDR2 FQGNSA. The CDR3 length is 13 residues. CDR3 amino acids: CASSLGDGLEQYF. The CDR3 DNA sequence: TGTGCCAGCAGCTTGGGGGACGGCCTCGAGCAGTACTTC.

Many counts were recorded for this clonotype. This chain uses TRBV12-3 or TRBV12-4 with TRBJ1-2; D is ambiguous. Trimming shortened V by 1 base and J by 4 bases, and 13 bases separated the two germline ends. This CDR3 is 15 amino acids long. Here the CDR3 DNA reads TGTGCCAGCAGTTTAGAAGGCGGTCCCACCTATGGCTACACCTTC. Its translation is CASSLEGGPTYGYTF.

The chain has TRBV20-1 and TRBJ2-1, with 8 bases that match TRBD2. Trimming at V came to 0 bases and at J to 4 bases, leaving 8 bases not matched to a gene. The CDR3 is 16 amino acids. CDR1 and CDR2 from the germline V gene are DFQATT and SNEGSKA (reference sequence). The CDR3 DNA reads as TGCAGTGCTAGAGATCTGTGGCGGGGGGCTTACAATGAGCAGTTCTTC. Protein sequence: CSARDLWRGAYNEQFF.

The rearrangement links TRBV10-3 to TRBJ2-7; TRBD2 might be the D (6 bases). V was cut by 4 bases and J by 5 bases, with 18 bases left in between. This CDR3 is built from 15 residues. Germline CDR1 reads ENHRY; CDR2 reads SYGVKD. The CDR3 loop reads CAISGRGSPQHEQYF. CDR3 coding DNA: TGTGCCATCAGTGGGAGGGGCAGTCCTCAACACGAGCAGTACTTC.

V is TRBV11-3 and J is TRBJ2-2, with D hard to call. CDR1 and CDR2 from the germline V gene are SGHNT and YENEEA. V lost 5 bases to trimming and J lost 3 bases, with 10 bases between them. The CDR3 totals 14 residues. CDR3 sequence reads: CASSPYIDTGELFF. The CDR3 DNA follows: TGTGCCAGCAGCCCCTATATCGACACCGGGGAGCTGTTTTTT.

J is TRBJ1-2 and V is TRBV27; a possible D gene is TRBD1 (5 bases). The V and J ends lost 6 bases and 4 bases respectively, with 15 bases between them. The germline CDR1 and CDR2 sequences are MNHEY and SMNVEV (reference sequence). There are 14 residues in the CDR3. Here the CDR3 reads CASRPTGTFYGYTF. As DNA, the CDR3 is TGTGCCAGCAGACCGACCGGGACCTTCTATGGCTACACCTTC.